This T cell receptor (beta chain) was sequenced for a study of T-cell reconstitution after alpha-beta-depleted transplantation in children. This clonotype was picked up a small number of times. The antigen is not known. Study conclusions and caveats: The main origin of T-cell counts and diversity one year after transplant was newly produced T cells.

The germline V and J ends were trimmed by 0 bases and 3 bases, with 12 bases remaining between them. The CDR3 sequence is 14 residues long. Germline V CDR1 and CDR2: DFQATT, SNEGSKA (reference sequence). Unique molecular identifiers were incorporated when the TCRbeta library was constructed. TCRdb re-derived calls from the PCR reads in MiXCR, one entry per CDR3 protein. Among hundreds of thousands of distinct CDR3 sequences listed, 15% to 20% were seen once. The chain recombines TRBV20-1 with TRBJ2-7, with D perhaps TRBD1 or TRBD2 (5 bases each). The receptor's source is a male patient younger than 18 who had a stem cell transplant for acute lymphoblastic leukemia, so the T cells may come from the graft donor. This sample comprised PBMCs, mostly from graft donor cells, obtained 360 days after TCRalphabeta/CD19-depleted stem cell transplant. The CDR3 spells CSARDTRGVYEQYF. The CDR3 DNA follows: TGCAGTGCTAGAGATACGAGGGGCGTCTACGAGCAGTACTTC.